This T cell receptor (beta chain) comes out of a study of T cell changes during pregnancy in multiple sclerosis. Repertoires were generated with immunoSEQ multiplex PCR, while TCRdb's copy carries only in-frame clones and drops some. The table includes under 40,000 clones, roughly 90% detected once. V dropped 3 bases and J dropped 4; count of bases not matched to a gene: 9. The CDR3 runs 16 residues. Germline V gene lookup returns CDR1 KGHSH and CDR2 LQKENI. The rearrangement uses TRBV18 and TRBJ2-3; 8 nucleotides line up with TRBD1. This specimen was CD8+ T cells from peripheral blood mononuclear cells, taken before pregnancy. This clonotype was obtained from a female donor with multiple sclerosis, enrolled in a pregnancy study. CDR3 sequence reads: CASSPGTGDLADTQYF. CDR3 coding DNA: TGTGCCAGCTCACCTGGGACAGGCGATCTCGCAGATACGCAGTATTTT.